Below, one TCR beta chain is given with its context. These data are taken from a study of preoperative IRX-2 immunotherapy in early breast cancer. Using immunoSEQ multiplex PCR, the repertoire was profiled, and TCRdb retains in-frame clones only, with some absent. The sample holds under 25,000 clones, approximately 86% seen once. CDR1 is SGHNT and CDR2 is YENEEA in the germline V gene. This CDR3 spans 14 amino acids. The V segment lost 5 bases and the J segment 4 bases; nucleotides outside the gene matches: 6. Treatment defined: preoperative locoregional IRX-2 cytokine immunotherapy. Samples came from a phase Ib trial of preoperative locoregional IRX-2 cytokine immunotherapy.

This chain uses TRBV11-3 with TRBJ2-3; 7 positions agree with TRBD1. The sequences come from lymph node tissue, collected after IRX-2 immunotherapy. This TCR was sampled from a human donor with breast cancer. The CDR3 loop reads CASSRQGQSDTQYF. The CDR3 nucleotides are TGTGCCAGCAGCCGACAGGGACAATCAGATACGCAGTATTTT.